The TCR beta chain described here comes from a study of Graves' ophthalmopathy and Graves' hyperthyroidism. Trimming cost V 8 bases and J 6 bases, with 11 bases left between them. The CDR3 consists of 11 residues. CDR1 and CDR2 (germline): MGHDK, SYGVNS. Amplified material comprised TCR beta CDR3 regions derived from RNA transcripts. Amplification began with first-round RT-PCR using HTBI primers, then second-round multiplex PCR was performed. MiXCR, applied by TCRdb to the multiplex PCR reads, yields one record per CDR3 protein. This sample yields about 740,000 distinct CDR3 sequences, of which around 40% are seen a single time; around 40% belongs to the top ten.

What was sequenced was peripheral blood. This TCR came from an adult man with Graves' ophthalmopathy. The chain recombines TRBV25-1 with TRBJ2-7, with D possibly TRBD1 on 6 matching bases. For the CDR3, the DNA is TGTGCCAGCTCACCACAGGGCGAGCAGTACTTC. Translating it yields CASSPQGEQYF.